The 3 T cell receptor beta chains listed next were all sequenced from one sample in a study of PD-L1 blockade in urothelial cancer. Noted time point: pretreatment peripheral blood. Generated by immunoSEQ multiplex PCR, the TCRdb table keeps only in-frame clones and is missing some. The sample carries fewer than 50,000 clones, about 86% recorded once. The specimen comprised PBMCs, sampled around atezolizumab (anti-PD-L1) treatment. The receptors here all came from a man aged 65 to 85 with urothelial cancer.

The genes are TRBV30 and TRBJ1-3, with 7 bases fitting TRBD1. Germline CDR1 and CDR2: GTSNPN and SVGIG (reference sequence). The CDR3 runs to 14 residues. V trimming: 0 bases; J trimming: 7 bases; junction bases outside the gene matches: 6. CDR3 loop: CAWSVGGSYNTIYF. The CDR3 nucleotides are TGTGCCTGGAGTGTAGGGGGCAGCTATAACACCATATATTTT.

In nucleotides, the CDR3 is TGTGCCAGCAGTGATTACAGGGGTGGAAACACCATATATTTT. It yields the protein CASSDYRGGNTIYF. The chain recombines TRBV25-1 with TRBJ1-3, with 7 bases matching TRBD1. J gave up 3 bases and V 3 bases, and 2 bases lay outside the gene matches. The CDR3 sequence is 14 residues long. Germline assignment: CDR1 MGHDK and CDR2 SYGVNS.

The chain links TRBV5-6 to TRBJ2-3; TRBD2 aligns across 11 bases. The junction had 10 bases not matched to a gene; V was cut back by 4 bases and J by 3 bases. CDR3 length: 17 amino acids. CDR1 and CDR2 (germline): SGHDT, YYEEEE. The CDR3 spells CASSTLSGRAGTDTQYF. DNA of the CDR3: TGTGCCAGCAGCACCCTTAGCGGGAGGGCCGGGACAGATACGCAGTATTTT. Together with reference TRBV5-6 and TRBJ2-3, the CDR3 gives the full variable domain: DAGVTQSPTHLIKTRGQQVTLRCSPKSGHDTVSWYQQALGQGPQFIFQYYEEEERQRGNFPDRFSGHQFPNYSSELNVNALLLGDSALYLCASSTLSGRAGTDTQYFGPGTRLTVL.